This T cell receptor beta chain was documented in a study of blood T cell repertoires in COVID-19. Study-level information: Specimens from acute and convalescent COVID-19 originated in the United States, Italy and Spain.

V was clipped by 6 bases and J by 8 bases; unmatched bases: 2. The CDR3 length is 11 residues. Per germline, CDR1 SGHRS and CDR2 YFSETQ. Participant reports of clinical history set cohort assignment. How the authors handled the data: Amplification from reference gene primers served as the basis for estimated nucleated cell counts. Data came from immunoSEQ multiplex PCR; TCRdb stores just in-frame clones and leaves some out. Clone size and the V and J calls come from that table; the DNA yielded D and trimming. The sample holds a few hundred thousand clones, around 91% seen once. This receptor was identified in a young woman who had recovered from COVID-19. Source material: PBMCs or T cells enriched from blood (not recorded which). The chain carries TRBV5-1 and TRBJ2-1; 7 bases match TRBD1. The CDR3: CASNDRDEQFF. CDR3 nucleotides: TGCGCCAGCAACGACAGGGATGAGCAGTTCTTC.